This TCR beta chain was identified in a study of T cells in localized non-small cell lung cancer. Study-level findings and limits: Median approximately 61 top-100 tumor clones were shared with paired adjacent lung.

Sequenced by immunoSEQ multiplex PCR; TCRdb stores in-frame clones only, minus some. The sample shows more than 12,000 clones, around 85% of them seen only once. Between the trimmed V and J ends, which lost 4 bases and 1 base, there was a span of 10 bases. The CDR3 has 14 residues. Germline CDR1 SGHRS, CDR2 YFSETQ. On this clone: Its antigen is not known.

The sequenced sample was peripheral blood, obtained before any cancer treatment. This TCR derives from an older female donor with stage I squamous cell lung carcinoma. The chain couples TRBV5-1 to TRBJ2-3; possible D gene TRBD2, 6 bases. The CDR3: CASSPGDGTDTQYF. The DNA of the CDR3 is TGCGCCAGCAGCCCGGGAGATGGCACAGATACGCAGTATTTT. The whole variable domain, remainder taken from reference TRBV5-1 and TRBJ2-3, is KAGVTQTPRYLIKTRGQQVTLSCSPISGHRSVSWYQQTPGQGLQFLFEYFSETQRNKGNFPGRFSGRQFSNSRSEMNVSTLELGDSALYLCASSPGDGTDTQYFGPGTRLTVL.